Listed here are 15 T cell receptor beta chains from one sample, sequenced in a study of OX40 agonist ivuxolimab in advanced cancers. The library came from the immunoSEQ multiplex PCR assay. TCRdb limited this immuneACCESS table to in-frame rearrangements with V and J called. A share of clones is missing; checked studies link under half to unresolved V genes, and the rest is unexplained. The sample includes about 77,000 clones, with roughly 84% observed a single time. Jointly, the top ten make up 6.2% of the sample. Here the sequenced sample was CD4+ or CD8+ T cells sorted from blood, taken in a trial of the OX40 agonist ivuxolimab. The receptors stem from an adult with an advanced solid tumor such as melanoma, head and neck, liver or kidney cancer.

The chain uses TRBV19 and TRBJ2-1, with 10 positions matching TRBD2. Germline trimming cut 4 bases from V and 0 bases from J; bases unmatched to any gene: 6. The CDR3 extends over 17 amino acids. The germline CDR1 and CDR2 sequences are LNHDA and SQIVND (reference sequence). CDR3 DNA: TGTGCCAGTAGTACCACTTCTAGCGGGAGCTCCTACAATGAGCAGTTCTTC. This sequence encodes CASSTTSSGSSYNEQFF.

The genes are TRBV5-1 and TRBJ1-6, with 7 nucleotides matching TRBD1. CDR1 and CDR2 (germline): SGHRS, YFSETQ. The CDR3 totals 14 residues. After removal of 4 bases from V and 9 bases from J, the junction contained 7 bases not matched to a gene. The CDR3 protein is CASSHGTDVSPLHF. As DNA, the CDR3 is TGCGCCAGCAGCCACGGGACAGATGTTTCACCCCTCCACTTT. The entire variable domain, with the rest obtained from reference TRBV5-1 and TRBJ1-6, is as follows: KAGVTQTPRYLIKTRGQQVTLSCSPISGHRSVSWYQQTPGQGLQFLFEYFSETQRNKGNFPGRFSGRQFSNSRSEMNVSTLELGDSALYLCASSHGTDVSPLHFGNGTRLTVT.

This chain uses TRBV6-1 with TRBJ1-5; possible D gene TRBD1, 5 bases. V was clipped by 6 bases and J by 2 bases, with 14 bases between them. The CDR3 is 15 amino acids. The germline CDR1 and CDR2 sequences are MNHNS and SASEGT. This chain's CDR3 is CASSIQRGGNQPQHF. The CDR3 coding sequence is TGTGCCAGCAGCATACAGCGAGGGGGCAATCAGCCCCAGCATTTT.

This clone was counted a single time. The chain couples TRBV19 to TRBJ1-4; TRBD1 matches 8 bases. With V trimmed by 3 bases and J by 4 bases, 7 bases remained unmatched. The CDR3 length is 16 residues. Germline V gene lookup returns CDR1 LNHDA and CDR2 SQIVND (reference sequence). CDR3 protein: CASSIGQGLINEKLFF. The CDR3 nucleotides are TGTGCCAGTAGTATCGGACAGGGACTCATTAATGAAAAACTGTTTTTT.

The V gene is TRBV5-4, the J gene TRBJ2-4; weak D call: TRBD1 (5 bases). The length of the CDR3 is 15 residues. Germline loops: CDR1 SGHNT, CDR2 YYREEE (reference sequence). V lost 0 bases to trimming and J lost 4 bases, with 11 bases between them. The CDR3 here is CASSLGQQRKNIQYF. The CDR3 nucleotides read TGTGCCAGCAGCTTGGGACAGCAGAGAAAAAACATTCAGTACTTC.

The gene calls are TRBV4-2 and TRBJ2-2; the D gene is possibly TRBD2 (5 bases). V shed 1 base and J shed 8 bases, with 17 bases lying between them. CDR3 size: 16 residues. From germline, CDR1 is LGHNA and CDR2 YNFKEQ. CDR3 sequence: CASSQVSSGRDGELFF. Written as DNA, the CDR3 is TGTGCCAGCAGCCAAGTATCGAGCGGCCGAGATGGGGAGCTGTTTTTT.

The chain uses TRBV30 and TRBJ1-1; D may be TRBD1 (5 bases). Between the trimmed V and J ends, which lost 2 bases and 2 bases, there was a span of 9 bases. This CDR3 spans 13 amino acids. Germline V gene lookup returns CDR1 GTSNPN and CDR2 SVGIG (reference sequence). The CDR3 DNA is TGTGCCTGGAGTCGGACACAAAACACTGAAGCTTTCTTT. Translated: CAWSRTQNTEAFF.

This clone was observed a handful of times. J is TRBJ2-3 and V is TRBV18; the D is unclear. V lost 3 bases, J lost 4 bases, and 11 bases lay in between. The CDR3 covers 14 residues. Germline V gene sequence: CDR1 KGHSH, CDR2 LQKENI. The CDR3: CASSPGRAPDTQYF. The CDR3 nucleotides read TGTGCCAGCTCACCTGGACGCGCCCCAGATACGCAGTATTTT.

The J gene is TRBJ2-1, the V gene TRBV30, with no clear D. Germline CDR1 and CDR2: GTSNPN and SVGIG (reference sequence). Trimming removed 0 bases at V and 0 bases at J, with 9 bases between. CDR3 length: 15 amino acids. CDR3 sequence reads: CAWSVGTSSYNEQFF. CDR3 nucleotides: TGTGCCTGGAGTGTTGGTACAAGCTCCTACAATGAGCAGTTCTTC.

This chain links TRBV5-1 with TRBJ2-7, with 8 nucleotides matching TRBD1. Germline V gives CDR1 SGHRS, CDR2 YFSETQ. The CDR3 runs to 14 residues. Trimming removed 4 bases from V and 5 bases from J; junction bases left unmatched: 8. The DNA for the CDR3 is TGCGCCAGCAGCCTGGACAGGGCTCGGGACGAGCAGTACTTC. This encodes CASSLDRARDEQYF. Based on the CDR3 plus reference TRBV5-1 and TRBJ2-7, the full variable domain is KAGVTQTPRYLIKTRGQQVTLSCSPISGHRSVSWYQQTPGQGLQFLFEYFSETQRNKGNFPGRFSGRQFSNSRSEMNVSTLELGDSALYLCASSLDRARDEQYFGPGTRLTVT.

J is TRBJ2-3 and V is TRBV27; 11 bases are a match to TRBD2. CDR3 size: 17 residues. Trimming at V came to 0 bases and at J to 0 bases, leaving 2 bases not matched to a gene. In germline, CDR1 is MNHEY, CDR2 SMNVEV (reference sequence). In nucleotides, the CDR3 is TGTGCCAGCAGTTTATCCCTAGCGGGGGGAAGCACAGATACGCAGTATTTT. Translation gives CASSLSLAGGSTDTQYF.

The V call is TRBV10-2, the J call TRBJ1-2; D unresolved. V was clipped by 3 bases and J by 1 base, with 6 bases between them. The CDR3 covers 13 residues. Germline-derived CDR1 and CDR2 are WSHSY and SAAADI. CDR3 protein: CASSEQINYGYTF. The CDR3 bases are TGCGCCAGCAGTGAACAGATTAACTATGGCTACACCTTC.

The chain joins TRBV6-5 to TRBJ1-1, with TRBD1 matching over 7 bases. Germline V gives CDR1 MNHEY, CDR2 SVGAGI. Unmatched junction bases numbered 15, after V lost 10 bases and J lost 4 bases. The CDR3 loop spans 15 amino acids. In DNA, the CDR3 is TGTGCCACCAACGGGAAGGGGGCGGGGAGCACTGAAGCTTTCTTT. Its translation: CATNGKGAGSTEAFF.

The genes are TRBV9 and TRBJ2-1, with unresolved D. The CDR3 totals 15 residues. Germline V gene data show CDR1 as SGDLS and CDR2 as YYNGEE. The V and J ends lost 4 bases and 5 bases respectively, with 16 bases between them. As DNA, the CDR3 is TGTGCCAGCAGCTTTAGCTCGGGCCCTAACAATGAGCAGTTCTTC. This gives the protein CASSFSSGPNNEQFF.

This clone appeared once. The rearrangement uses TRBV6-6 and TRBJ2-5; D may match TRBD1 or TRBD2 (5 bases each). The V end was cut by 7 bases, the J end by 1 base, with 10 bases between. CDR3 length: 13 residues. CDR1 and CDR2 from the germline V gene are MNHNY and SVGAGI (reference sequence). CDR3 sequence (DNA): TGTGCCAGCAAGAGGGACGGCCAAGAGACCCAGTACTTC. It specifies CASKRDGQETQYF.